This entry lists 17 T cell receptor beta chains sequenced from one sample in a study of blood T cell repertoires in COVID-19. Sequencing used immunoSEQ multiplex PCR; TCRdb keeps in-frame clones, though not all of them. The sample includes some 20,000 clones, about 85% seen only once; the top ten take about 7.9%. Sequenced sample: peripheral blood. The receptors were sampled from a human donor with active COVID-19. The donor label of this sample is uncertain.

V is TRBV28 and J is TRBJ1-1; D call uncertain. The CDR3 is made up of 15 amino acids. With 3 bases removed from V and 4 bases from J, the gap between germline ends came to 15 bases. Germline lookup yields CDR1 MDHEN and CDR2 SYDVKM. The CDR3 region has the DNA TGTGCCAGCAGTTTTGCCGGGGTAGAGAGCACTGAAGCTTTCTTT. It specifies CASSFAGVESTEAFF. The whole variable domain, filled in from reference TRBV28 and TRBJ1-1, reads DVKVTQSSRYLVKRTGEKVFLECVQDMDHENMFWYRQDPGLGLRLIYFSYDVKMKEKGDIPEGYSVSREKKERFSLILESASTNQTSMYLCASSFAGVESTEAFFGQGTRLTVV.

This chain joins TRBV7-9 and TRBJ1-1; no definite D call. The CDR3 is 12 amino acids. Trimming took 5 bases from V and 7 from J, leaving 11 bases between them. Germline-derived CDR1 and CDR2 are SEHNR and FQNEAQ (reference sequence). This CDR3 reads CASSGWENEAFF. The CDR3 DNA follows: TGTGCCAGCAGCGGATGGGAGAATGAAGCTTTCTTT.

In its sample, this clone was seen a few times. The chain employs TRBV19 and TRBJ2-1; D remains unclear. The CDR3 is 17 residues long. The germline V gene encodes CDR1 LNHDA and CDR2 SQIVND (reference sequence). V was pared by 5 bases and J by 7 bases, with 24 bases between. This chain's CDR3 is CASSSQTLPGELNEQFF. CDR3 DNA sequence: TGTGCCAGTAGTTCTCAGACTCTTCCTGGCGAATTAAATGAGCAGTTCTTC.

For this clone: One end of the junction is discordant with germline, which a read error may explain. The chain links TRBV5-1 to TRBJ2-1; 7 nucleotides match TRBD1. Looked up from germline, CDR1 is SGHRS and CDR2 is YFSETQ. There are 14 residues in the CDR3. DNA for the CDR3: TGCGCCAGCAGCTTAGGGGGCGGGTACAGTGAGCAGTTCTTC. Residues: CASSLGGGYSEQFF.

The chain carries TRBV7-9 and TRBJ2-3, with D hard to call. Trimming removed 3 bases at V and 4 bases at J, with 5 bases between. The CDR3 runs 12 residues. Germline CDR1 reads SEHNR; CDR2 reads FQNEAQ (reference sequence). The CDR3 sequence: CASSFSSDTQYF. The DNA for the CDR3 is TGTGCCAGCAGCTTTTCGTCAGATACGCAGTATTTT.

The V call is TRBV21-1, the J call TRBJ1-1. TRBV21-1 is tagged as a pseudogene. The CDR3 is made up of 16 amino acids. CDR3 in DNA: TGTGCCAGCAGCAAAAGAAAGCGGGACCACTGCACTGAAGCTTTCTTT. Encoded protein: CASSKRKRDHCTEAFF.

The DNA for the CDR3 is TGTGCCAGCGCCGACAGGGCGGCTTTCTTT. Translated, it gives CASADRAAFF. V is TRBV2 and J is TRBJ1-1, with 7 nucleotides matching TRBD1. CDR1 is SNHLY, CDR2 FYNNEI, per germline. The CDR3 runs to 10 residues. The ends lost 8 bases at V and 11 bases at J; junction bases unmatched: 5.

This clone has a single count. The rearrangement joins TRBV2 to TRBJ1-6, with 9 bases that match TRBD1. Germline-derived CDR1 and CDR2 are SNHLY and FYNNEI. With 4 bases clipped from V and 9 bases from J, the junction kept 7 bases outside the gene matches. The CDR3 extends over 15 amino acids. CDR3 bases: TGTGCCAGCAGTGGTCCGGGACAGGGTATTTCACCCCTCCACTTT. Its protein is CASSGPGQGISPLHF.

This rearrangement joins TRBV7-6 to TRBJ1-6; the match to TRBD1 covers 9 bases. CDR1 is SGHVS, CDR2 FNYEAQ, per germline. CDR3 length equals 17 residues. Trimming took 3 bases from V and 10 from J; bases not matched to a gene: 13. The CDR3 protein is CASSLSGGTGSRSPLHF. As DNA, the CDR3 is TGTGCCAGCAGCTTGTCGGGAGGGACAGGGTCTCGATCACCCCTCCACTTT.

The chain recombines TRBV3-1 (or the pseudogene TRBV3-2) with TRBJ1-3; 7 bases fit TRBD1. Per germline, CDR1 LGHDT and CDR2 YNNKEL (reference sequence). The CDR3 totals 15 residues. After removal of 5 bases from V and 4 bases from J, the junction contained 8 bases not matched to a gene. The CDR3: CASSTGRDSGNTIYF. DNA for the CDR3: TGTGCCAGCAGCACCGGCCGGGACAGCGGAAACACCATATATTTT.

The rearrangement uses TRBV27 and TRBJ2-2; TRBD2 matches at 7 bases. The CDR3 covers 15 residues. V dropped 6 bases and J dropped 6; count of bases not matched to a gene: 10. Germline V CDR1 and CDR2: MNHEY, SMNVEV (reference sequence). The CDR3 loop is CASSRGLVLPGELFF. CDR3 coding DNA: TGTGCCAGCAGCAGAGGACTAGTCCTGCCCGGGGAGCTGTTTTTT.

This clone appeared a few times. V and J are TRBV5-4 and TRBJ2-2; TRBD2 matches at 9 bases. CDR3 size: 14 residues. CDR1 is SGHNT and CDR2 is YYREEE in the germline V gene (reference sequence). Trimming took 5 bases from V and 6 from J; bases not matched to a gene: 5. CDR3 sequence reads: CASRIAGAAGELFF. In DNA, the CDR3 is TGTGCCAGCAGGATAGCGGGAGCGGCCGGGGAGCTGTTTTTT. The whole variable domain, remainder taken from reference TRBV5-4 and TRBJ2-2, is ETGVTQSPTHLIKTRGQQVTLRCSSQSGHNTVSWYQQALGQGPQFIFQYYREEENGRGNFPPRFSGLQFPNYSSELNVNALELDDSALYLCASRIAGAAGELFFGEGSRLTVL.

V gene TRBV5-4 combines with J gene TRBJ2-1, with 7 bases matching TRBD1. V lost 2 bases, J lost 2 bases, and 4 bases stayed unmatched. Germline CDR1 reads SGHNT; CDR2 reads YYREEE (reference sequence). The CDR3 spans 15 residues. CDR3: CASSFRGGAYNEQFF. DNA of the CDR3: TGTGCCAGCAGCTTTCGAGGGGGCGCCTACAATGAGCAGTTCTTC.

The V gene is TRBV19, the J gene TRBJ2-2, with D possibly matching TRBD2 (6 bases). This CDR3 is built from 15 residues. Germline V gene data show CDR1 as LNHDA and CDR2 as SQIVND (reference sequence). V lost 8 bases to trimming and J lost 0 bases, with 13 bases between them. CDR3 residues: CASDPGGANTGELFF. The CDR3 DNA is TGTGCCAGTGATCCGGGCGGGGCGAACACCGGGGAGCTGTTTTTT.

This chain connects TRBV7-9 to TRBJ1-5; D gene uncertain. V lost 0 bases to trimming and J lost 4 bases, with 7 bases between them. The CDR3 has 14 amino acids. From germline, CDR1 is SEHNR and CDR2 FQNEAQ (reference sequence). The CDR3 loop is CASSLAGSNQPQHF. CDR3 nucleotides: TGTGCCAGCAGCTTAGCAGGGAGTAATCAGCCCCAGCATTTT.

CDR3 loop: CAWKQVRTDTQYF. The CDR3 coding sequence is TGTGCCTGGAAACAGGTCCGCACAGATACGCAGTATTTT. The chain employs TRBV30 and TRBJ2-3; possibly TRBD1 for D (5 bases). The CDR3 runs to 13 residues. V was cut by 4 bases and J by 1 base, with 9 bases left in between. Germline lookup yields CDR1 GTSNPN and CDR2 SVGIG (reference sequence).

The V and J genes are TRBV5-6 and TRBJ1-4; 11 bases align to TRBD1. The CDR3 covers 15 residues. The V gene's germline CDR1 is SGHDT and CDR2 YYEEEE. Trimming cost V 3 bases and J 6 bases; bases outside gene matches: 4. CDR3 sequence: CASSYTGQGDEKLFF. The CDR3 region has the DNA TGTGCCAGCAGCTACACGGGACAGGGGGATGAAAAACTGTTTTTT. The full variable domain, completed using reference TRBV5-6 and TRBJ1-4, is DAGVTQSPTHLIKTRGQQVTLRCSPKSGHDTVSWYQQALGQGPQFIFQYYEEEERQRGNFPDRFSGHQFPNYSSELNVNALLLGDSALYLCASSYTGQGDEKLFFGSGTQLSVL.